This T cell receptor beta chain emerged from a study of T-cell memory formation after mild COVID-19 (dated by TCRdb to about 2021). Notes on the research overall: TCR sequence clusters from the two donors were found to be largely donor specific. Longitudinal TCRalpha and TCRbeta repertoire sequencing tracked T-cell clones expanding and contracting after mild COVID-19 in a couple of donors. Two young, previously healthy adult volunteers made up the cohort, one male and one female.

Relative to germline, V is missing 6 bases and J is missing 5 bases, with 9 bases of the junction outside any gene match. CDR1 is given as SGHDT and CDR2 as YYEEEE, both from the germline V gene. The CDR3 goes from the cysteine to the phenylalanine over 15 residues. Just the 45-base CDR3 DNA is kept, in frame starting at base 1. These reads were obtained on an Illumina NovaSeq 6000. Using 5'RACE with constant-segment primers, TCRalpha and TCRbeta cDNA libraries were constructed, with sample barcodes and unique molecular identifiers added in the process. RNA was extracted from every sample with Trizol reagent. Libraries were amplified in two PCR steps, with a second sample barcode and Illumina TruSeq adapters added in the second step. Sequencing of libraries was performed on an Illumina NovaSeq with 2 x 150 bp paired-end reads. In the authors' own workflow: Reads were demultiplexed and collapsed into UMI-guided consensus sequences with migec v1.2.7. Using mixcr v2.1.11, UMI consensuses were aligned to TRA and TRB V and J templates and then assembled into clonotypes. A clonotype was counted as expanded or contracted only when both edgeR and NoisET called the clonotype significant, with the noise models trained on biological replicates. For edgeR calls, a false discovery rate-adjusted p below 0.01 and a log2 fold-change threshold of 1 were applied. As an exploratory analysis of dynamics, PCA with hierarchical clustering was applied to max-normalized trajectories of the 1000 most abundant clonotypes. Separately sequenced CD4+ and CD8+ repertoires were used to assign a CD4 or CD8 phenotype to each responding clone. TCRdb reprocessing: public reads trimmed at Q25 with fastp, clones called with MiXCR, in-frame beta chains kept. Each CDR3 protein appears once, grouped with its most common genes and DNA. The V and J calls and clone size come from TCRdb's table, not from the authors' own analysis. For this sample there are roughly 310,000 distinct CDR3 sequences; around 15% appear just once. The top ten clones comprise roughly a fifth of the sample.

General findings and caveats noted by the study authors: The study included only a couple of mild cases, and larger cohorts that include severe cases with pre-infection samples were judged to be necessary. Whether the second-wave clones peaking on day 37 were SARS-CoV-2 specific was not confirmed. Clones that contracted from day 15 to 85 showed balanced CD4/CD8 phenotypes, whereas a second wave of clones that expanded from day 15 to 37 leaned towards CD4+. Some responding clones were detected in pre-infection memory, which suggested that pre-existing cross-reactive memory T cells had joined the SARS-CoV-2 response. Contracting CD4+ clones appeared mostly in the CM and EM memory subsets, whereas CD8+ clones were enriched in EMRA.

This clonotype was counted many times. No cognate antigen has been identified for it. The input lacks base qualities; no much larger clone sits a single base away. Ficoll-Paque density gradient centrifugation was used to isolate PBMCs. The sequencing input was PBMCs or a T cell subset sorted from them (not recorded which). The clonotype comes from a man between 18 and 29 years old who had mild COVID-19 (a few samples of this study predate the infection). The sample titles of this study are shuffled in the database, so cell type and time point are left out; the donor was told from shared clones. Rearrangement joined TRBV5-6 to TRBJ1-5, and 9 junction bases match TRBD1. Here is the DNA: TGTGCCAGCACCCCGGATGGACAGGGGTATCAGCCCCAGCATTTT. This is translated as CASTPDGQGYQPQHF.